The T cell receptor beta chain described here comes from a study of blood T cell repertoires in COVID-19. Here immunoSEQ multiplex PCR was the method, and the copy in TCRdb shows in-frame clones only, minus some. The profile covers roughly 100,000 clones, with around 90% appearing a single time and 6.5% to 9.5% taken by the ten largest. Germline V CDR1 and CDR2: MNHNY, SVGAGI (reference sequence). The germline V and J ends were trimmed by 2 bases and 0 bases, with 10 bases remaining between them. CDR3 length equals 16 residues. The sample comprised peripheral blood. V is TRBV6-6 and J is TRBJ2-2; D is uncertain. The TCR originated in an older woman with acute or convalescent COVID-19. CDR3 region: CASSYGQATNTGELFF. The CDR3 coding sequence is TGTGCCAGCAGTTACGGCCAGGCGACGAACACCGGGGAGCTGTTTTTT.